This T cell receptor beta chain was sequenced in a study of beta chain features in type 1 diabetes. Across the study: There was similarity between patients and healthy donors in age, gender and cell yields. Study findings and constraints: Junctions at VDJ sites from type 1 diabetes patients had fewer insertions and more deletions. Shorter TCRB CDR3s, moderately but significantly so, were found in Type 1 diabetes patients in all four CD4+ subsets.

Using CD45RO/CCR7/CD25/CD127/CD95/CD27, CD4+ naive, central memory, regulatory and stem cell-like memory cells were sorted. The authors reverse transcribed all of the isolated RNA, so sequencing captured expressed TCRB transcripts. Method: immunoSEQ multiplex PCR; TCRdb's copy keeps in-frame clones and lacks some. The sample lists hundreds of thousands of clones, 13% occurring once. The CDR3 extends over 17 amino acids. Trimming left V 0 bases short and J 5 bases short, with 19 bases between. Looked up from germline, CDR1 is LNHNV and CDR2 is YYDKDF (reference sequence). This clone was counted between two and nine times. Its antigen is unknown.

The chain has TRBV15 and TRBJ2-5, with D perhaps TRBD1 (6 bases). Sequencing was performed on naive CD4+ T cells from blood. The TCR originated in a man between 18 and 35 years old with type 1 diabetes. The CDR3 DNA reads as TGTGCCACCAGCAGAGATCTCCCGTTAACAGGGAGCGAGACCCAGTACTTC. Translated: CATSRDLPLTGSETQYF. The full variable domain, completed using reference TRBV15 and TRBJ2-5, is DAMVIQNPRYQVTQFGKPVTLSCSQTLNHNVMYWYQQKSSQAPKLLFHYYDKDFNNEADTPDNFQSRRPNTSFCFLDIRSPGLGDTAMYLCATSRDLPLTGSETQYFGPGTRLLVL.